This TCR beta chain emerged from a study of technical replicates of blood from four donors. The method was immunoSEQ multiplex PCR; TCRdb's version includes in-frame clones alone and lacks a portion of them. The data show more than 70,000 clones, with around 97% seen just once and approximately 0.21% held by the top ten. The CDR3 loop spans 14 amino acids. Trimming stripped 4 bases from V and 0 bases from J, with 7 bases between. From germline, CDR1 is SGHVS and CDR2 FNYEAQ. This clonotype was obtained from a human donor in good health. Input material: T cells isolated from PBMCs. V is TRBV7-6 and J is TRBJ1-5, with D perhaps TRBD1 (6 bases). Written as DNA, the CDR3 is TGTGCCAGCAGCTCAGGGGATAGCAATCAGCCCCAGCATTTT. As protein: CASSSGDSNQPQHF. The variable domain in full, with the rest retrieved from reference TRBV7-6 and TRBJ1-5, is GAGVSQSPRYKVTKRGQDVALRCDPISGHVSLYWYRQALGQGPEFLTYFNYEAQQDKSGLPNDRFSAERPEGSISTLTIQRTEQRDSAMYRCASSSGDSNQPQHFGDGTRLSIL.